The present T cell receptor (beta chain) was sequenced within a study of cytomegalovirus exposure and HLA in healthy donors. Study-level findings and limits: It was reported that TCR beta sequences correctly inferred the HLA-A and HLA-B alleles for most subjects. A cluster of highly shared sequence variants was likely a sequencing artifact.

Per germline, CDR1 KGHSH and CDR2 LQKENI. V was cut by 3 bases and J by 2 bases, with 11 bases left in between. The CDR3 consists of 14 residues. These donors counted as nominally healthy when sampled, but unrecorded immune exposures were likely. As regards this clone: Its antigen is currently unknown.

PCR involved 60 Vbeta and 13 Jbeta primers. The protocol was immunoSEQ multiplex PCR, while the TCRdb copy is restricted to in-frame clones and leaves out a portion. The sample carries around 150,000 clones, approximately 71% recorded once. Material for sequencing was PBMCs. The chain recombines TRBV18 with TRBJ2-7, with a tentative D call TRBD2 (5 bases). The clonotype comes from a male donor in good health and CMV-seronegative. CDR3 sequence reads: CASSPLSGTYEQYF. The CDR3 DNA sequence: TGTGCCAGCTCACCCCTCTCCGGGACCTACGAGCAGTACTTC.